The 21 T cell receptor beta chains presented below share a single source sample, sequenced in a study of blood T cell repertoires in COVID-19. The repertoire was sequenced with immunoSEQ multiplex PCR; TCRdb's copy has only in-frame clones and lacks some. The sample holds 210,000 or so clones, roughly nine tenths seen once. Sequencing was performed on PBMCs or T cells enriched from blood (not recorded which). These receptors all come from a woman in her forties or fifties in a cohort exposed to, infected with or recovered from COVID-19 (not recorded which).

The rearrangement uses TRBV6-5 and TRBJ2-5; maybe TRBD1 (5 bases). The germline V gene encodes CDR1 MNHEY and CDR2 SVGAGI. This CDR3 comprises 16 residues. The V end lost 2 bases, the J end lost 6 bases, and 19 bases lay between the germline ends. The CDR3 DNA reads TGTGCCAGCAGTTACAGGAGACCTCAGGGTGGAAAGACCCAGTACTTC. Encoded protein: CASSYRRPQGGKTQYF.

The V call is TRBV19, the J call TRBJ1-3; TRBD1 aligns across 8 bases. The CDR3 has 14 amino acids. From germline, CDR1 is LNHDA and CDR2 SQIVND (reference sequence). V trimming: 5 bases; J trimming: 3 bases; junction bases outside the gene matches: 3. The DNA for the CDR3 is TGTGCCAGTAGTGGACAGGGTCTTGGAAACACCATATATTTT. Amino acids: CASSGQGLGNTIYF.

The chain is built from TRBV24-1 and TRBJ1-1, with D possibly matching TRBD1 (6 bases). The CDR3 has 19 residues. The V end was cut by 4 bases, the J end by 2 bases, with 25 bases between. Germline V gene sequence: CDR1 KGHDR, CDR2 SFDVKD. CDR3 in DNA: TGTGCCACCAGTGAATATAGGACGTCTAGGGGGTCGGGTAACACTGAAGCTTTCTTT. Protein: CATSEYRTSRGSGNTEAFF.

The chain joins TRBV19 to TRBJ2-3, with 13 bases identical to TRBD2. Unmatched junction bases numbered 4, after V lost 6 bases and J lost 7 bases. CDR3 length equals 14 residues. Per the germline V gene, CDR1 is LNHDA and CDR2 is SQIVND (reference sequence). DNA of the CDR3: TGTGCCAGTAGCTGGACTAGCGGGGGAAATACGCAGTATTTT. This gives the protein CASSWTSGGNTQYF.

This clone showed up just a few times. The J gene is TRBJ1-2, the V gene TRBV9; D is perhaps TRBD1 (5 bases). Germline V gene data show CDR1 as SGDLS and CDR2 as YYNGEE. The CDR3 extends over 15 amino acids. Trimming took off 0 bases at V and 2 bases at J, with 11 bases between the two ends. CDR3 nucleotide sequence: TGTGCCAGCAGCGTAGTAGGGGCCGGCAACTATGGCTACACCTTC. Translating it yields CASSVVGAGNYGYTF.

The chain employs TRBV19 and TRBJ1-4, with D tentatively TRBD1 (5 bases). Trimming took off 4 bases at V and 9 bases at J, with 21 bases between the two ends. This CDR3 spans 16 amino acids. CDR1 is LNHDA, CDR2 SQIVND, per germline (reference sequence). CDR3 sequence reads: CASSTQSLREAQKLFF. In DNA, the CDR3 is TGTGCCAGTAGTACTCAAAGCCTCAGGGAAGCGCAAAAACTGTTTTTT. The full variable domain, its missing parts supplied by reference TRBV19 and TRBJ1-4, is DGGITQSPKYLFRKEGQNVTLSCEQNLNHDAMYWYRQDPGQGLRLIYYSQIVNDFQKGDIAEGYSVSREKKESFPLTVTSAQKNPTAFYLCASSTQSLREAQKLFFGSGTQLSVL.

V usage is TRBV7-3 and J usage is TRBJ2-3, with a possible D match to TRBD1 (6 bases). This CDR3 has 18 residues. The V gene's germline CDR1 is SGHTA and CDR2 FQGTGA. V was cut by 2 bases and J by 4 bases, with 22 bases left in between. The CDR3 loop reads CASSLRARRLRGPDTQYF. In DNA form, the CDR3 reads TGTGCCAGCAGCTTACGGGCCCGAAGGCTCAGGGGTCCAGATACGCAGTATTTT.

V usage is TRBV30 and J usage is TRBJ1-1, with D perhaps matching TRBD1 (6 bases). V was trimmed by 3 bases and J by 8 bases, leaving 13 bases between them. The CDR3 is made up of 12 amino acids. Germline loops: CDR1 GTSNPN, CDR2 SVGIG (reference sequence). CDR3 amino acids: CAWSPMGAEAFF. The CDR3 DNA sequence: TGTGCCTGGAGCCCGATGGGGGCAGAAGCTTTCTTT.

J is TRBJ2-2 and V is TRBV5-1; D call uncertain. The CDR3 sequence is 15 residues long. CDR1 and CDR2 (germline): SGHRS, YFSETQ. Between the trimmed V and J ends, which lost 0 bases and 3 bases, there was a span of 9 bases. The chain's CDR3 is CASSLESADTGELFF. CDR3 DNA sequence: TGCGCCAGCAGCTTGGAAAGCGCAGACACCGGGGAGCTGTTTTTT.

This chain connects TRBV2 to TRBJ2-7; D may be TRBD1 (5 bases). The CDR3 runs to 14 residues. Germline CDR1 reads SNHLY; CDR2 reads FYNNEI. The V end lost 7 bases, the J end lost 0 bases, and 13 bases lay between the germline ends. CDR3 sequence (DNA): TGTGCCAGCACAGGGTTACCAAGCTCCTACGAGCAGTACTTC. Translation: CASTGLPSSYEQYF.

J is TRBJ1-5 and V is TRBV7-3, with 9 bases matching TRBD1. Trimming cost V 5 bases and J 0 bases; bases outside gene matches: 8. Per the germline V gene, CDR1 is SGHTA and CDR2 is FQGTGA. The CDR3 sequence is 17 residues long. CDR3 bases: TGTGCCAGCAGCGCCGGGACAGGGATGAATAGCAATCAGCCCCAGCATTTT. Protein sequence: CASSAGTGMNSNQPQHF.

V gene TRBV5-1 combines with J gene TRBJ2-2; no definite D call. Trimming cost V 4 bases and J 1 base, with 8 bases left between them. CDR1 is SGHRS, CDR2 YFSETQ, per germline. The CDR3 runs 14 residues. The DNA for the CDR3 is TGCGCCAGCAGCCCCACTGTGAACACCGGGGAGCTGTTTTTT. Amino acids: CASSPTVNTGELFF.

This rearrangement joins TRBV6-2 or TRBV6-3 to TRBJ2-7; 8 positions match TRBD1. Germline assignment: CDR1 MNHEY and CDR2 SVGEGT. This CDR3 comprises 19 residues. The junction had 19 bases not matched to a gene; V was cut back by 1 base and J by 5 bases. CDR3 sequence (DNA): TGTGCCAGCAGTTACTTCTGCTCACCCAGCACCAAGACAGGGGACGAGCAGTACTTC. Amino acid sequence: CASSYFCSPSTKTGDEQYF.

This clone was seen only once. V is TRBV3-1 (or the pseudogene TRBV3-2) and J is TRBJ1-5, with 7 positions matching TRBD1. The CDR3 extends over 14 amino acids. J lost 6 bases, V lost 2 bases, and 4 bases had no gene match. CDR1 is LGHDT, CDR2 YNNKEL, per germline (reference sequence). The CDR3 here is CASSQQGDVQPQHF. The CDR3 bases are TGTGCCAGCAGCCAACAGGGGGACGTTCAGCCCCAGCATTTT.

This clone was seen once. The chain links TRBV5-1 to TRBJ1-1, with a possible D match to TRBD1 (5 bases). V was pared by 4 bases and J by 0 bases, with 16 bases between. Germline CDR1 is SGHRS and CDR2 is YFSETQ. CDR3 length: 16 amino acids. The CDR3 nucleotides read TGCGCCAGCAGCGCGGGACGGGCTCTAATGAACACTGAAGCTTTCTTT. This translates into CASSAGRALMNTEAFF.

The chain carries TRBV7-2 and TRBJ2-5, with 7 bases matching TRBD2. The ends lost 7 bases at V and 5 bases at J; junction bases unmatched: 7. The CDR3 totals 13 residues. Germline-derived CDR1 and CDR2 are SGHTA and FQGNSA. Here the CDR3 reads CASTLRGEETQYF. CDR3 nucleotides: TGTGCCAGCACCCTACGGGGGGAGGAGACCCAGTACTTC.

The gene calls are TRBV3-1 (or the pseudogene TRBV3-2) and TRBJ2-7, with a tentative D call TRBD2 (6 bases). The CDR3 covers 15 residues. Deletions cut 1 base from V and 2 bases from J, with 12 bases between. Germline V gene sequence: CDR1 LGHDT, CDR2 YNNKEL (reference sequence). The CDR3, as DNA: TGTGCCAGCAGCCAAGCCGGGACTGGCCCCTACGAGCAGTACTTC. This gives the protein CASSQAGTGPYEQYF.

The V call is TRBV5-1, the J call TRBJ1-1; D is uncertain. CDR1 is SGHRS, CDR2 YFSETQ, per germline. The V gene lost 4 bases and the J gene lost 8 bases, with 15 bases spanning the gap. This CDR3 spans 13 amino acids. CDR3 loop: CASSLRVDSEAFF. In DNA, the CDR3 is TGCGCCAGCAGCCTGAGAGTGGACTCGGAAGCTTTCTTT.

This clone came up a few times. This chain links TRBV11-1 with TRBJ2-4; no clear D. V lost 0 bases, J lost 0 bases, and 9 bases lay in between. This CDR3 contains 16 residues. The V gene's germline CDR1 is SGHAT and CDR2 FQDESV (reference sequence). The CDR3, as DNA: TGTGCCAGCAGCTTAGCGGAGCCGTTAGCCAAAAACATTCAGTACTTC. Its translation: CASSLAEPLAKNIQYF.

The rearrangement links TRBV7-2 to TRBJ2-5; 14 bases match TRBD2. This CDR3 is built from 16 residues. V trimming: 5 bases; J trimming: 7 bases; junction bases outside the gene matches: 9. CDR1 and CDR2 (germline): SGHTA, FQGNSA. The CDR3, as DNA: TGTGCCAGCAGCCCAGGGACTAGCGGGGGAGAGGGGACCCAGTACTTC. It yields the protein CASSPGTSGGEGTQYF.

The chain has TRBV4-3 and TRBJ2-6; D uncertain. Germline-derived CDR1 and CDR2 are LGHNA and YSLEER. CDR3 length: 16 amino acids. V was trimmed by 0 bases and J by 0 bases, leaving 6 bases between them. CDR3 region: CASSQDESSGANVLTF. DNA for the CDR3: TGCGCCAGCAGCCAAGATGAGAGCTCTGGGGCCAACGTCCTGACTTTC.